Each of the 9 T cell receptor beta chains below was sequenced from the same sample in a study of neoadjuvant nivolumab and ipilimumab in lung cancer. The data were produced by immunoSEQ multiplex PCR, yet TCRdb's version contains in-frame clones alone and is incomplete. The sample contains more than 20,000 clones, 80% to 85% of which appear only once. The sample here was tumor tissue, taken after neoadjuvant nivolumab, alone or with ipilimumab, at or shortly before surgery. The receptors shown here come from an adult with non-small cell lung cancer.

V is TRBV7-9 and J is TRBJ2-7; D is perhaps TRBD1 (5 bases). The germline V and J ends were trimmed by 3 bases and 0 bases, with 15 bases remaining between them. Germline assignment: CDR1 SEHNR and CDR2 FQNEAQ (reference sequence). The CDR3 is 16 amino acids. The CDR3 here is CASSLGRLLSSYEQYF. CDR3 sequence (DNA): TGTGCCAGCAGCTTGGGGCGACTCTTAAGCTCCTACGAGCAGTACTTC.

The V gene is TRBV5-1, the J gene TRBJ1-1; no clear D. The CDR3 is 12 residues long. Between the trimmed V and J ends, which lost 4 bases and 3 bases, there was a span of 7 bases. Germline-derived CDR1 and CDR2 are SGHRS and YFSETQ. CDR3 DNA sequence: TGCGCCAGCAGCCAGGAGTACACTGAAGCTTTCTTT. It specifies CASSQEYTEAFF.

This clone came up once. The chain couples TRBV25-1 to TRBJ2-5, with unresolved D. Trimming took 7 bases from V and 3 from J, leaving 6 bases between them. Germline V gene data show CDR1 as MGHDK and CDR2 as SYGVNS. There are 11 residues in the CDR3. This CDR3 reads CASTGEETQYF. CDR3 DNA sequence: TGTGCCAGCACAGGAGAAGAGACCCAGTACTTC.

This chain links TRBV11-3 with TRBJ2-7, with D perhaps TRBD1 (5 bases). Germline CDR1 and CDR2: SGHNT and YENEEA. Trimming pared 3 bases from V and 2 bases from J, leaving 20 bases between. This CDR3 is 17 amino acids long. DNA for the CDR3: TGTGCCAGCAGCTTGGGTACCGACAGAGGAGTAACCTACGAGCAGTACTTC. It translates to CASSLGTDRGVTYEQYF.

Only one count was recorded for this clone. J is TRBJ2-2 and V is TRBV30; D call uncertain. Trimming removed 4 bases from V and 4 bases from J, with 13 bases in between. Germline CDR1 GTSNPN, CDR2 SVGIG (reference sequence). The CDR3 consists of 14 residues. The CDR3 is CAWMNTGSTGELFF. The CDR3 nucleotides are TGTGCCTGGATGAATACCGGGTCCACCGGGGAGCTGTTTTTT.

This chain links TRBV28 with TRBJ1-1, with TRBD1 identical over 8 bases. This CDR3 is 14 amino acids long. Germline values: CDR1 MDHEN, CDR2 SYDVKM. Losses at the gene ends were 6 bases for V and 7 bases for J; bases not matched to a gene: 10. The CDR3 region is CASRNRDRTYEAFF. The DNA of the CDR3 is TGTGCCAGCAGAAACCGGGACAGGACCTATGAAGCTTTCTTT.

This clone was observed a handful of times. The V and J genes are TRBV29-1 and TRBJ1-5, with D uncertain. Deletions cut 4 bases from V and 3 bases from J, with 7 bases between. The CDR3 runs to 12 residues. The germline V gene has CDR1 SQVTM and CDR2 ANQGSEA. In nucleotides, the CDR3 is TGCAGCGTTGGTGACAACAATCAGCCCCAGCATTTT. This translates into CSVGDNNQPQHF.

The chain uses TRBV29-1 and TRBJ2-7; weak D call: TRBD2 (6 bases). The germline V gene has CDR1 SQVTM and CDR2 ANQGSEA. V was trimmed by 4 bases and J by 2 bases, leaving 12 bases between them. The CDR3 totals 13 residues. CDR3 nucleotide sequence: TGCAGCGTTGTCCGGGACTCTACCTACGAGCAGTACTTC. Encoded protein: CSVVRDSTYEQYF.

The J gene is TRBJ1-2, the V gene TRBV29-1; 8 positions agree with TRBD1. CDR3 length equals 16 residues. Germline V gives CDR1 SQVTM, CDR2 ANQGSEA. V lost 7 bases, J lost 3 bases, and 16 bases stayed unmatched. CDR3 residues: CSAWTGQDHSHYGYTF. As DNA, the CDR3 is TGCAGCGCCTGGACGGGACAGGACCATTCCCACTATGGCTACACCTTC.